This T cell receptor (beta chain) appears in the sequencing data of a study of identical twins' blood T cells. Background on the study: Some 52 million reads came from approximately twelve libraries, six alpha, six beta.

CDR1 is ENHRY, CDR2 SYGVKD, per germline. This CDR3 is 16 amino acids long. V shed 2 bases, J shed 6 bases, and the junction held 8 bases outside the gene matches. Authors' data handling: Each library had roughly 2.2 to 4 million CDR3 reads and about 95,000 to nearly 550,000 clonotypes. From the 5' RACE reads, TCRdb called clonotypes with MiXCR, one entry per CDR3 protein. TCRdb assigned the V and J calls; the authors' analysis was not used. Among hundreds of thousands of distinct CDR3 sequences listed, about 28% were seen once. Likely shared infections and vaccines: all three twin pairs were reared together.

The source material was PBMCs. This TCR was sampled from a woman between 18 and 55 years old in good health. V usage is TRBV10-3 and J usage is TRBJ2-1; 9 bases line up with TRBD1. The DNA of the CDR3 is TGTGCCATCAGTGAGCCCGCCGGGACAGGGCGCAATGAGCAGTTCTTC. It translates to CAISEPAGTGRNEQFF.